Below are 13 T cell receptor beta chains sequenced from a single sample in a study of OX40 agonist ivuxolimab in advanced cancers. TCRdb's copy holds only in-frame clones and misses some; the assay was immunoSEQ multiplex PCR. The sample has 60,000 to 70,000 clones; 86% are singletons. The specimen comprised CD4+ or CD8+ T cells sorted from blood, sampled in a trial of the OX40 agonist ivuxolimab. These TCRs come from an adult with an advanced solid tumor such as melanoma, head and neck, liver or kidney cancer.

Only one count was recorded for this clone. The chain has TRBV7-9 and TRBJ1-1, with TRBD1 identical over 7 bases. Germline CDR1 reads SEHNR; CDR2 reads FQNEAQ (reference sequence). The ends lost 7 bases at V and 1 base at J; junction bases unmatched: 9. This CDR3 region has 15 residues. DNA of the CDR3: TGTGCCAGCACTAGGGGGCAGGCCCCGAACACTGAAGCTTTCTTT. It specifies CASTRGQAPNTEAFF. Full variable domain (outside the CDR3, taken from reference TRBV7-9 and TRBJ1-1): DTGVSQNPRHKITKRGQNVTFRCDPISEHNRLYWYRQTLGQGPEFLTYFQNEAQLEKSRLLSDRFSAERPKGSFSTLEIQRTEQGDSAMYLCASTRGQAPNTEAFFGQGTRLTVV.

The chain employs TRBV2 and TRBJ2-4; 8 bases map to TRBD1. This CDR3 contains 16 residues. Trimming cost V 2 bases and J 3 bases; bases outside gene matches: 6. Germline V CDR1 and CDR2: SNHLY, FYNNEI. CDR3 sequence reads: CASSENDRGVKNIQYF. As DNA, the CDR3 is TGTGCCAGCAGTGAAAACGACAGGGGCGTCAAAAACATTCAGTACTTC. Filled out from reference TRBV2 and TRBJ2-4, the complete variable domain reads EPEVTQTPSHQVTQMGQEVILRCVPISNHLYFYWYRQILGQKVEFLVSFYNNEISEKSEIFDDQFSVERPDGSNFTLKIRSTKLEDSAMYFCASSENDRGVKNIQYFGAGTRLSVL.

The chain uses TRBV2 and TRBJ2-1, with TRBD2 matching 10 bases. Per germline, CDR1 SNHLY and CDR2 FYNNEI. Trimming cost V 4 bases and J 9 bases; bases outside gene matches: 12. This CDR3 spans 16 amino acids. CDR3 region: CASSGVASGSWAEQFF. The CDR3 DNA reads TGTGCCAGCAGTGGGGTAGCTAGCGGGAGTTGGGCTGAGCAGTTCTTC.

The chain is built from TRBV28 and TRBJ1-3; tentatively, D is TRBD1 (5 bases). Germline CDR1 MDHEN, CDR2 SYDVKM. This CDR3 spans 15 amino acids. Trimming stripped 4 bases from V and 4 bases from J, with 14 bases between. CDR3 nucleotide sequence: TGTGCCAGCAGTTCCTTCCGGGGCGCCGGAAACACCATATATTTT. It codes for CASSSFRGAGNTIYF.

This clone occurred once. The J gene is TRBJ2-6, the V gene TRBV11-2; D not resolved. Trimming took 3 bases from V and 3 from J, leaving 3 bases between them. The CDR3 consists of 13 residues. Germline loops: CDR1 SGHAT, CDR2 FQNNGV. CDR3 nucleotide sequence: TGTGCCAGCAGCTTTGGTGGGGCCAACGTCCTGACTTTC. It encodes CASSFGGANVLTF.

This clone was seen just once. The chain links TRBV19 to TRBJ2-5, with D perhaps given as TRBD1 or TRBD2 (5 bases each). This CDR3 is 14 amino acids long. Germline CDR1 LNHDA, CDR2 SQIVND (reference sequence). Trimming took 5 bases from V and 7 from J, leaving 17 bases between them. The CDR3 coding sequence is TGTGCCAGTAGTTCCGCCAGGGACCCAGGGACCCAGTACTTC. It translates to CASSSARDPGTQYF.

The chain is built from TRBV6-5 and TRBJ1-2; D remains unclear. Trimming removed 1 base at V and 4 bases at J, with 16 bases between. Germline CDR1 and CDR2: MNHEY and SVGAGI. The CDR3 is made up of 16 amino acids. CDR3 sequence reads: CASSYLDAQRSYGYTF. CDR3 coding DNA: TGTGCCAGCAGTTACTTGGACGCTCAAAGGAGCTATGGCTACACCTTC.

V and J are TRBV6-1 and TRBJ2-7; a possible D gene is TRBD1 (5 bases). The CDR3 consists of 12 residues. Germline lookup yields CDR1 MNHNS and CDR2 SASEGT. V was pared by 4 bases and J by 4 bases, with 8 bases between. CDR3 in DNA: TGTGCCAGCAGTGTTCAGGGATACGAGCAGTACTTC. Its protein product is CASSVQGYEQYF.

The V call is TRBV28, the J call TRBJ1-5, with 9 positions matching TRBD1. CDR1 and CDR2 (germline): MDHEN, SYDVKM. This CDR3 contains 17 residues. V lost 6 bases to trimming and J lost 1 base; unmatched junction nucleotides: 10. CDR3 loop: CASRGGQGQRSNQPQHF. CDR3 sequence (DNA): TGTGCCAGCAGAGGGGGACAGGGCCAGAGGAGCAATCAGCCCCAGCATTTT.

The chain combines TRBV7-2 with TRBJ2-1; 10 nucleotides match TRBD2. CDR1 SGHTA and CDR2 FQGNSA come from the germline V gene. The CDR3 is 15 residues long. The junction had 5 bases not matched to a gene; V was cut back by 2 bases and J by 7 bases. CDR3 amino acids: CASSLKRGGSNEQFF. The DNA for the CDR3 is TGTGCCAGCAGCTTAAAGCGGGGGGGTTCGAATGAGCAGTTCTTC.

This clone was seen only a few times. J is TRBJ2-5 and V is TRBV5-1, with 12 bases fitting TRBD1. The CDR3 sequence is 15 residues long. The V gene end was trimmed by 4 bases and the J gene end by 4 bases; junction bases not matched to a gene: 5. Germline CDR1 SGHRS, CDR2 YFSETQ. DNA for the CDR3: TGCGCCAGCAGCGTGGGGACAGGGGGCGGAGAGACCCAGTACTTC. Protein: CASSVGTGGGETQYF.

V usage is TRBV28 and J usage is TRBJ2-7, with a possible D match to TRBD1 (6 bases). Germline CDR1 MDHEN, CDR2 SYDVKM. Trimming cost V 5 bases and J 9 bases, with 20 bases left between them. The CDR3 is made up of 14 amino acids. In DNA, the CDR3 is TGTGCCAGCAGTGACGGGACAAGGCCTACGTCGCAGTACTTC. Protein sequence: CASSDGTRPTSQYF.

CDR3 region: CASNQQGSGTEAFF. Here the CDR3 DNA reads TGTGCCAGCAACCAACAGGGGTCGGGCACTGAAGCTTTCTTT. This sequence joins TRBV6-1 and TRBJ1-1, with 7 positions matching TRBD1. The CDR3 has 14 residues. The trim removed 7 bases at V and 4 bases at J, leaving 9 bases unmatched. Germline CDR1 and CDR2: MNHNS and SASEGT.